This T cell receptor (beta chain) was sequenced during a study of CD8 T cells in ankylosing spondylitis. The CDR3 has 17 residues. V lost 6 bases, J lost 1 base, and 12 bases stayed unmatched. Germline assignment: CDR1 SNHLY and CDR2 FYNNEI. Comments on this clonotype: What it recognizes is unknown.

As the method for making TCR beta libraries, quantitative 5'-RACE with molecular barcodes was used. MiXCR was run by TCRdb on the 5' RACE reads, yielding one entry per CDR3 protein. This table holds 180,000 or so distinct CDR3 sequences, 11% found once. Findings and caveats of the study: CD8+ disease-linked clones were present at relatively low frequencies in blood. Reported data indicate significant enrichment of disease-linked clones within matched ankylosing spondylitis synovial fluid.

The receptor was isolated from a male donor with ankylosing spondylitis or in good health (not recorded which). V and J are TRBV2 and TRBJ1-5; TRBD1 matches at 7 bases. The sequencing input was blood, either unsorted or a sorted T cell fraction (not recorded which). CDR3 coding DNA: TGTGCCAGCAGCACGGAGACAGGGTTTTGGAGCAATCAGCCCCAGCATTTT. Translated, it gives CASSTETGFWSNQPQHF.